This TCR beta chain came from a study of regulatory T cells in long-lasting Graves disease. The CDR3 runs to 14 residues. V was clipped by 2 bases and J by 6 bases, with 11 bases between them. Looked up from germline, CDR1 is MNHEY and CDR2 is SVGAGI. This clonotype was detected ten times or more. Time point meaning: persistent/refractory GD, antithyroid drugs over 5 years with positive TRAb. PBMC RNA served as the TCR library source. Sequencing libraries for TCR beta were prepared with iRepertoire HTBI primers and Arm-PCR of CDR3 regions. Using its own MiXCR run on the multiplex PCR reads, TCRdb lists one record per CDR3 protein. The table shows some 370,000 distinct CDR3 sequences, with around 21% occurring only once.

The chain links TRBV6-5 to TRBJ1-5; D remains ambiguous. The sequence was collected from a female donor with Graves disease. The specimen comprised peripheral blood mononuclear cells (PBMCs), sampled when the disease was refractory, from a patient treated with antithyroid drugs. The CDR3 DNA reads TGTGCCAGCAGTTACAGAGCCGAAAGTCAGCCCCAGCATTTT. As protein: CASSYRAESQPQHF.